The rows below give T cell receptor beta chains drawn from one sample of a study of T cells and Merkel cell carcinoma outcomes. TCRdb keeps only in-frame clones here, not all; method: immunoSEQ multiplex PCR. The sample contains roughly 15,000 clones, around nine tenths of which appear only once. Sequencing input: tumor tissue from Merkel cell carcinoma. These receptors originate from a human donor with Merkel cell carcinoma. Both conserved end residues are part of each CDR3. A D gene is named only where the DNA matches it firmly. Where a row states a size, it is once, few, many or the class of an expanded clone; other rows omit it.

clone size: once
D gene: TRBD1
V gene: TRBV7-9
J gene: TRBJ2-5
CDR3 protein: CASSPMTGLETQYF
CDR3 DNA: TGTGCCAGCAGCCCGATGACAGGGCTCGAGACCCAGTACTTC

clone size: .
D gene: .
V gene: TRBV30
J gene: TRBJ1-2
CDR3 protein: CAWSTFYGYTF
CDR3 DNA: TGTGCCTGGAGTACGTTCTATGGCTACACCTTC

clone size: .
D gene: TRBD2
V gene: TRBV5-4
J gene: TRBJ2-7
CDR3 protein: CASSTALAGGPGEQYF
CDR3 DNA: TGTGCCAGCAGCACCGCACTAGCGGGAGGGCCTGGCGAGCAGTACTTC

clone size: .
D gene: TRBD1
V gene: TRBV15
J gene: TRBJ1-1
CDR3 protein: CATIRAGGMNTEAFF
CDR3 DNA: TGTGCCACCATTCGGGCAGGGGGCATGAACACTGAAGCTTTCTTT

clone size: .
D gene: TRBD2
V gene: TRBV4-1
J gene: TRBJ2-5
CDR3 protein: CASSQFSGSGIETQYF
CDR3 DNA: TGCGCCAGCAGCCAATTTAGCGGGAGTGGCATAGAGACCCAGTACTTC

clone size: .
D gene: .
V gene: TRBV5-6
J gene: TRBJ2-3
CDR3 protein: CASSLGGITSTDTQYF
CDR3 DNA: TGTGCCAGCAGCTTGGGCGGGATTACTAGCACAGATACGCAGTATTTT

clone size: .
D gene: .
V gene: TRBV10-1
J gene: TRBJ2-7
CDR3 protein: CASSGPTLGSGEQYF
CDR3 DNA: TGCGCCAGCAGTGGGCCGACCTTAGGGTCCGGCGAGCAGTACTTC

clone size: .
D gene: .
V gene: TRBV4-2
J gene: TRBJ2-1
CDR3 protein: CASSQEGGVNNEQFF
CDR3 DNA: TGTGCCAGCAGCCAAGAAGGGGGGGTCAACAATGAGCAGTTCTTC

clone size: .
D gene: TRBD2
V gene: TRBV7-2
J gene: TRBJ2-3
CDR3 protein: CASSLRGGDTQYF
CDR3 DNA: TGTGCCAGCAGCTTACGGGGGGGAGATACGCAGTATTTT

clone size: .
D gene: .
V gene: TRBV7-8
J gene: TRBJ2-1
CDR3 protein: CASSPRGGSSYNEQFF
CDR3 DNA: TGTGCCAGCAGCCCCAGGGGCGGGAGCTCCTACAATGAGCAGTTCTTC

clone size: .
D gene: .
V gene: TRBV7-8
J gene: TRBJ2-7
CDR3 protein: CASSLAGPYEQYF
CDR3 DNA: TGTGCCAGCAGCTTAGCGGGCCCCTACGAGCAGTACTTC

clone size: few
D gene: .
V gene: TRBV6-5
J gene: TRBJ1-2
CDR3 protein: CASSEQGVGYTF
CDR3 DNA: TGTGCCAGCAGTGAACAGGGTGTTGGCTACACCTTC

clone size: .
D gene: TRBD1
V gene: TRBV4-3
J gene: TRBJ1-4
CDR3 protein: CASSQDLIVKDRVTTNEKLFF
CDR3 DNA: TGCGCCAGCAGCCAAGATCTAATTGTGAAGGACAGGGTCACAACTAATGAAAAACTGTTTTTT

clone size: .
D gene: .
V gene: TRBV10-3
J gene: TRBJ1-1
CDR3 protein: CATKQPNTEAFF
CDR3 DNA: TGTGCCACCAAACAGCCGAACACTGAAGCTTTCTTT

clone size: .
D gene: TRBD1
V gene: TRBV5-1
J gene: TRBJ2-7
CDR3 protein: CASSLGTGVSYEQYF
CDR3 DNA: TGCGCCAGCAGCTTGGGGACAGGGGTCTCCTACGAGCAGTACTTC

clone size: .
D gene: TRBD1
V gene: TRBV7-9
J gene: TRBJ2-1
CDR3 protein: CASTRGTGEYNEQFF
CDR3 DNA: TGTGCCAGCACCCGAGGGACAGGGGAATACAATGAGCAGTTCTTC

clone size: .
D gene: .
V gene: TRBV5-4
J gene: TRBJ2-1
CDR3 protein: CASGPSESYNEQFF
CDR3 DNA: TGTGCCAGCGGACCTAGCGAAAGTTACAATGAGCAGTTCTTC

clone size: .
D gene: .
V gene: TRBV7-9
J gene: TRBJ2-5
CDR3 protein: CASSLGHWRPETQYF
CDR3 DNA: TGTGCCAGCAGCTTAGGACACTGGAGGCCGGAGACCCAGTACTTC

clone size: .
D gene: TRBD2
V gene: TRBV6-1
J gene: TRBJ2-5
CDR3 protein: CASSGLAGGETQYF
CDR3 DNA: TGTGCCAGCAGTGGACTAGCGGGAGGAGAGACCCAGTACTTC

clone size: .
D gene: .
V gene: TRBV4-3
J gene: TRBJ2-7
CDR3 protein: CASSQDLLRGSGQYF
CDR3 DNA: TGCGCCAGCAGCCAGGACCTGCTTAGGGGGAGCGGGCAGTACTTC

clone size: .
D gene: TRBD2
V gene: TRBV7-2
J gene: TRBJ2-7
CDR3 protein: CASSLAGGGSSYEQYF
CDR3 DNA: TGTGCCAGCAGCTTGGCGGGGGGGGGTTCCTCCTACGAGCAGTACTTC

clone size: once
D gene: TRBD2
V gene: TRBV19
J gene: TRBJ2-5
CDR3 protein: CASGSGGVKTQYF
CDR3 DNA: TGTGCCAGTGGTAGCGGGGGGGTAAAGACCCAGTACTTC

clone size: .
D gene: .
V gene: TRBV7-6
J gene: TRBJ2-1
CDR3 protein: CASSFTAGQNNEQFF
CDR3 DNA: TGTGCCAGCAGCTTCACCGCGGGGCAAAACAATGAGCAGTTCTTC

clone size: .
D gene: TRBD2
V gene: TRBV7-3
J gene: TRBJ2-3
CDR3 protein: CASSPAGTSGTDTQYF
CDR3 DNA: TGTGCCAGTAGCCCGGCCGGGACTAGCGGCACAGATACGCAGTATTTT

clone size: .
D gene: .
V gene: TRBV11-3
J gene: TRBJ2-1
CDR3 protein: CASSLGSGTGYNEQFF
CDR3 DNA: TGTGCCAGCAGCTTAGGATCGGGCACGGGTTACAATGAGCAGTTCTTC

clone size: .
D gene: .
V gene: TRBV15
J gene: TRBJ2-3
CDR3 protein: CATSRELDTQYF
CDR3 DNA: TGTGCCACCAGCAGAGAGTTAGATACGCAGTATTTT

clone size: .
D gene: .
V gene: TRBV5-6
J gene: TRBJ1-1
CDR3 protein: CASSWGGPNTEAFF
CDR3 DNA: TGTGCCAGCAGTTGGGGGGGGCCAAACACTGAAGCTTTCTTT

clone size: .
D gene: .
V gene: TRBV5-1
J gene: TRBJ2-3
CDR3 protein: CASSLGSTDTQYF
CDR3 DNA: TGCGCCAGCAGCTTGGGCAGCACAGATACGCAGTATTTT

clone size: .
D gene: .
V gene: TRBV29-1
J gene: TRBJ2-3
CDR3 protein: CSVEGGSSSTDTQYF
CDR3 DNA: TGCAGCGTTGAAGGAGGGTCTAGCAGCACAGATACGCAGTATTTT

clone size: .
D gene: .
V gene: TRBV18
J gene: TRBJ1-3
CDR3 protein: CASSLSSGNTIYF
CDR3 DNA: TGTGCCAGCTCCCTCAGCTCTGGAAACACCATATATTTT

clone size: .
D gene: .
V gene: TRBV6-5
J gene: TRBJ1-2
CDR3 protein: CASSYSRQGGYTF
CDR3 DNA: TGTGCCAGCAGTTACTCACGGCAGGGTGGCTACACCTTC

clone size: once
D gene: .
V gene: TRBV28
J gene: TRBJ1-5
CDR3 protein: CASSLRDNNQPQHF
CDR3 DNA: TGTGCCAGCAGTTTGCGGGACAACAATCAGCCCCAGCATTTT

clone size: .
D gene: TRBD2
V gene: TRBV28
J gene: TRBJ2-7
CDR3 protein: CASSPWTSNEQYF
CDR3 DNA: TGTGCCAGCAGTCCCTGGACTAGCAACGAGCAGTACTTC

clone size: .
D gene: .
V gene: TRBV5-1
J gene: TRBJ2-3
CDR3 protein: CASSLDLQYTQYF
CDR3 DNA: TGCGCCAGCAGCTTGGACTTGCAATATACGCAGTATTTT

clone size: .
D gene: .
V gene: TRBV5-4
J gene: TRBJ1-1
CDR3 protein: CASSLVGHRNTEAFF
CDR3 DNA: TGTGCCAGCAGCTTGGTAGGACACCGGAACACTGAAGCTTTCTTT

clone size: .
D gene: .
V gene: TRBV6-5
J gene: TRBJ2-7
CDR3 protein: CASQKSTVSYEQYF
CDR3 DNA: TGTGCCAGTCAGAAATCAACGGTGTCCTACGAGCAGTACTTC

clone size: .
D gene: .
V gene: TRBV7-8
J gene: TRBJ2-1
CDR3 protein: CASSIGGDRRYNEQFF
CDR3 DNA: TGTGCCAGCAGCATAGGGGGGGACAGGAGGTACAATGAGCAGTTCTTC

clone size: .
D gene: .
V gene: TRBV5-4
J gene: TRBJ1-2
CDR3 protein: CASSFPGANYGYTF
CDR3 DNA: TGTGCCAGCAGCTTTCCCGGCGCGAACTATGGCTACACCTTC

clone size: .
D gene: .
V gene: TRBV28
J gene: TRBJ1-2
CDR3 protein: CASSPQGYYGYTF
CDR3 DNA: TGTGCCAGCAGTCCCCAGGGGTACTATGGCTACACCTTC

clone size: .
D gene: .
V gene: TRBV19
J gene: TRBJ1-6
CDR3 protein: CASKSRGFAYNSPLHF
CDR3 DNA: TGTGCCAGTAAGTCGCGGGGATTCGCCTATAATTCACCCCTCCACTTT

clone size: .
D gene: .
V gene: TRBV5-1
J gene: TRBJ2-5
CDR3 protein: CASSLQGPQETQYF
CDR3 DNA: TGCGCCAGCAGCTTGCAAGGGCCCCAAGAGACCCAGTACTTC

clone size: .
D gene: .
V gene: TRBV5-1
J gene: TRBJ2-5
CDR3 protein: CASSDQGLKETQYF
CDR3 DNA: TGCGCCAGCAGCGACCAGGGGTTGAAAGAGACCCAGTACTTC

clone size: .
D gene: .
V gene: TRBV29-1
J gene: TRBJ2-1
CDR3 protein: CSVQGSYNEQFF
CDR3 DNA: TGCAGCGTCCAGGGCTCCTACAATGAGCAGTTCTTC

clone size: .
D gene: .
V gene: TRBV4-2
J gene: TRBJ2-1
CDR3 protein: CASSQVGRPVNEQFF
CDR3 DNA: TGTGCCAGCAGCCAAGTAGGCAGACCCGTCAATGAGCAGTTCTTC

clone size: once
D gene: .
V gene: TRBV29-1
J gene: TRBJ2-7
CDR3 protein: CSVFGEGEQYF
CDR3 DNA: .

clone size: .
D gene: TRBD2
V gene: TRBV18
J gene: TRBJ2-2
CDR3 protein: CASSPQTSANTGELFF
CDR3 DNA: TGTGCCAGCTCACCCCAGACTAGCGCGAACACCGGGGAGCTGTTTTTT

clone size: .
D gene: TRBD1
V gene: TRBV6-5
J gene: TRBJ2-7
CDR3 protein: CASSNRDRGYEQYF
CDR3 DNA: TGTGCCAGCAGTAACCGGGACAGGGGCTACGAGCAGTACTTC

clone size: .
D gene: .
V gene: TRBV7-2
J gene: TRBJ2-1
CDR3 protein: CASSPGTLTLNEQFF
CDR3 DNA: TGTGCCAGCAGCCCTGGGACTTTGACCCTCAATGAGCAGTTCTTC

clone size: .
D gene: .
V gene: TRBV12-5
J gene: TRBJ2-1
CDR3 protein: CASGLVMGGEQFF
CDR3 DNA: TGTGCTAGTGGTTTGGTAATGGGCGGGGAGCAGTTCTTC

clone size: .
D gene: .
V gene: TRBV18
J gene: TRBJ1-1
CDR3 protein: CASSRWDTEAFF
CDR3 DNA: TGTGCCAGCTCCCGGTGGGACACTGAAGCTTTCTTT

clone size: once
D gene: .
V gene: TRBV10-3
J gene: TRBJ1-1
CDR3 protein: CAIEDSNTEAFF
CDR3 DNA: TGTGCCATAGAAGACAGCAACACTGAAGCTTTCTTT

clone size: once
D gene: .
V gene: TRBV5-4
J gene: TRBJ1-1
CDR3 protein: CASSSGDYTEAFF
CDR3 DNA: TGTGCCAGCAGCTCAGGGGACTACACTGAAGCTTTCTTT